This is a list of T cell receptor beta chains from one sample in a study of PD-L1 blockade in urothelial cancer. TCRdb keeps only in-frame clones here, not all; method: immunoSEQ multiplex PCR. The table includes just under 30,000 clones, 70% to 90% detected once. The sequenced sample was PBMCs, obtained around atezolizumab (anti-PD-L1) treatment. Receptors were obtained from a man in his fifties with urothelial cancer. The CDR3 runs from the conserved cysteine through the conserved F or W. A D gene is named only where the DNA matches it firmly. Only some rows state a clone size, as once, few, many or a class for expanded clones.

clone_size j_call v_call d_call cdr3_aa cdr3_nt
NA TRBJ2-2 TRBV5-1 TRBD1 CASSLGDRGTGELFF TGCGCCAGCAGCTTGGGAGACAGGGGGACCGGGGAGCTGTTTTTT
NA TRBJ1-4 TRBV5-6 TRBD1 CASSSAGGEKGKLFF TGTGCCAGCAGCTCAGCAGGGGGCGAGAAAGGAAAACTGTTTTTT
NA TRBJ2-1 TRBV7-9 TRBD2 CASSSSGRGYNEQFF TGTGCCAGCAGCTCTAGCGGGAGAGGGTACAATGAGCAGTTCTTC
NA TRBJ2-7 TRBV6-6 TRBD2 CASSGLAAYEQYF TGTGCCAGCAGTGGACTAGCTGCCTACGAGCAGTACTTC
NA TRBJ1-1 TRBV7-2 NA CASSLGGGLEAFF TGTGCCAGCAGCTTGGGGGGGGGATTAGAAGCTTTCTTT
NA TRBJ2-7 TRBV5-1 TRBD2 CASSLGGGVYEQYF TGCGCCAGCAGCTTGGGCGGGGGGGTCTACGAGCAGTACTTC
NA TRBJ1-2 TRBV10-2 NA CASSGGQTNYGYTF TGCGCCAGCAGTGGAGGTCAGACTAACTATGGCTACACCTTC
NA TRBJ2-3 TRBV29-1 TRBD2 CSVLPAGGTDTQYF TGCAGCGTTCTACCAGCGGGGGGCACAGATACGCAGTATTTT
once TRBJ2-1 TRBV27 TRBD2 CASSPPGGSGRVFNEQFF TGTGCCAGCAGTCCACCGGGGGGGAGCGGGAGGGTATTTAATGAGCAGTTCTTC
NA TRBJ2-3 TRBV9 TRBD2 CASSAKGRGGTDTQYF TGTGCCAGCAGCGCCAAAGGGAGGGGTGGAACAGATACGCAGTATTTT
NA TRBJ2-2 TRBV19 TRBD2 CASSSGGGTGELFF TGTGCCAGTAGTTCTGGGGGAGGGACCGGGGAGCTGTTTTTT
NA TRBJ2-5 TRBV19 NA CASSTWLGNLGETQYF TGTGCCAGTAGTACCTGGCTCGGAAACCTAGGAGAGACCCAGTACTTC
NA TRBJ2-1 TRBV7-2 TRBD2 CASSLPLLGSGATNEQFF TGTGCCAGCAGCTTACCACTACTAGGGAGCGGGGCGACTAATGAGCAGTTCTTC
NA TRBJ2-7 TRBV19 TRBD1 CASSISGGTYEQYF TGTGCCAGTAGTATATCAGGGGGTACCTACGAGCAGTACTTC
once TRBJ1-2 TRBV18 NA CASSPPVRINYGYTF TGTGCCAGCTCACCACCGGTCAGGATCAACTATGGCTACACCTTC
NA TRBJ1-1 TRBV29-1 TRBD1 CSAGGVGTEAFF TGCAGCGCAGGGGGAGTTGGCACTGAAGCTTTCTTT
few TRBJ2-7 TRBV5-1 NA CASSPGRTGPYEQYF TGCGCCAGCAGCCCGGGGAGGACTGGTCCCTACGAGCAGTACTTC
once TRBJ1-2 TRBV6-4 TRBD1 CASGTGTGGDYTF TGTGCCAGCGGTACCGGGACAGGGGGCGACTACACCTTC
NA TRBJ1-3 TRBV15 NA CATSRGRAGNTIYF TGTGCCACCAGCAGAGGCAGGGCGGGAAACACCATATATTTT
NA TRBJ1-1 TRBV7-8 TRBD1 CASSLWSATGDTEAFF TGTGCCAGCAGCTTATGGTCTGCAACAGGGGACACTGAAGCTTTCTTT
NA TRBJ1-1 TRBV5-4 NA CASSSGKAFF TGTGCCAGCAGCTCAGGGAAAGCTTTCTTT
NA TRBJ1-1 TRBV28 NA CASRPGAYTEAFF TGTGCCAGCAGACCGGGAGCCTACACTGAAGCTTTCTTT
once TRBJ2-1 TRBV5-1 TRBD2 CASSLVRGGHNEQFF TGCGCCAGCAGCTTGGTGCGGGGGGGCCACAATGAGCAGTTCTTC
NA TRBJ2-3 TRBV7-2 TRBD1 CASSPGQGVWDTQYF TGTGCCAGCAGCCCGGGACAGGGCGTATGGGATACGCAGTATTTT
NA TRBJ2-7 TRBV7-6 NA CASSKNTGTAYEQYF TGTGCCAGCAGCAAGAACACCGGGACTGCCTACGAGCAGTACTTC
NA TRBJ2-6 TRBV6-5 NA CASSYSWASGANVLTF TGTGCCAGCAGTTACTCATGGGCCTCTGGGGCCAACGTCCTGACTTTC
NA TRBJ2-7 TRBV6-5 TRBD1 CASSYDRPQGAYEQYF TGTGCCAGCAGTTACGATCGTCCTCAGGGGGCCTACGAGCAGTACTTC
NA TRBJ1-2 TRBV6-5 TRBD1 CASSYSQDRGYGYTF TGTGCCAGCAGCTACTCACAGGACAGGGGCTATGGCTACACCTTC
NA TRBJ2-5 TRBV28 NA CASSSVGLQETQYF TGTGCCAGCAGTTCGGTGGGACTCCAAGAGACCCAGTACTTC
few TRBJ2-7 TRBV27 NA CASSLRGPLSGEQYF TGTGCCAGCAGTTTGCGGGGGCCCCTAAGTGGCGAGCAGTACTTC
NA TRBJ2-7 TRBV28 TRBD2 CASSPLAGAPYEQYF TGTGCCAGCAGTCCGCTAGCGGGAGCGCCCTACGAGCAGTACTTC
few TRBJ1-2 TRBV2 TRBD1 CASSEQGDGYTF TGTGCCAGCAGCGAACAGGGGGACGGCTACACCTTC
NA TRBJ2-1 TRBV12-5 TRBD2 CASATLLASLDGEQFF TGTGCTAGTGCTACTTTACTAGCGAGCCTTGATGGTGAGCAGTTCTTC
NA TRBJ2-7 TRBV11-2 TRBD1 CASSLDRGQYEQYF TGTGCCAGCAGCTTAGACAGGGGGCAGTACGAGCAGTACTTC
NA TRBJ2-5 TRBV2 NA CASKASDSQETQYF TGTGCCAGCAAGGCTAGCGACAGTCAAGAGACCCAGTACTTC
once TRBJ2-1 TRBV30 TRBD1 CAWDREFYNEQFF TGTGCCTGGGACAGGGAATTCTACAATGAGCAGTTCTTC
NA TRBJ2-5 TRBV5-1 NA CASSLSPGEKETQYF TGCGCCAGCAGCTTGTCCCCGGGGGAGAAAGAGACCCAGTACTTC
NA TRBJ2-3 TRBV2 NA CASSSLPPSRSRGWYTDTQYF TGTGCCAGCAGTTCCTTACCCCCTAGTCGGTCCCGGGGGTGGTACACAGATACGCAGTATTTT
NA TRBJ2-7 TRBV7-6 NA CASSFESSYEQYF TGTGCCAGCAGCTTTGAGAGCTCCTACGAGCAGTACTTC
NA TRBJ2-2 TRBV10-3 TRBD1 CAIRARDRGTGELFF TGTGCCATCAGGGCTCGGGACAGGGGGACCGGGGAGCTGTTTTTT